This T cell receptor beta chain appears in the sequencing data of a study of OX40 agonist ivuxolimab in advanced cancers. Study context: Melanoma, hepatocellular carcinoma, head and neck or renal cell cancer occurred in dose-escalation patients. Partial responses occurred in three patients (one hepatocellular carcinoma, two cutaneous melanoma). Broader study findings: CD8+ T cells averaged more expanded clones than CD4+.

Germline V CDR1 and CDR2: SGDLS, YYNGEE. The CDR3 length is 17 residues. J lost 1 base, V lost 0 bases, and 6 bases had no gene match. Systemic immunosuppression or a history of autoimmune disease excluded patients. Only in-frame clones appear in the TCRdb table, and some are missing; sequencing was by immunoSEQ multiplex PCR. The sample includes 40,000 to 45,000 clones, roughly 80% seen only once; the top ten take 8% to 13%. About this clone itself: Its antigen is undetermined.

J is TRBJ2-3 and V is TRBV9; 9 bases map to TRBD2. The sequences come from CD4+ or CD8+ T cells sorted from blood, collected in a trial of the OX40 agonist ivuxolimab. The clonotype comes from an adult with an advanced solid tumor such as melanoma, head and neck, liver or kidney cancer. CDR3 nucleotides: TGTGCCAGCAGCGTAGGTCTCGGCGGGAGGGGCACAGATACGCAGTATTTT. Protein sequence: CASSVGLGGRGTDTQYF.